The subject of this entry is one T cell receptor (beta chain). Authors' data handling: Estimated nucleated cell counts came from reference gene primer amplification. Measured with immunoSEQ multiplex PCR; TCRdb has only the in-frame clones, and not every one. V and J calls and clone size are given by that table; D and trimming were obtained from the DNA. The repertoire holds 100,000 or so clones, with approximately 69% as singletons. This entry comes from a study of blood T cell repertoires in COVID-19. Turning to the study itself: From the United States, Italy and Spain came samples of acute and convalescent COVID-19. The cDNA or gDNA used as material had been derived from T cells, B-cell-depleted T cells, or PBMCs.

J gave up 7 bases and V 7 bases, and 8 bases lay outside the gene matches. Germline CDR1 and CDR2: MNHEY and SVGAGI. CDR3 length: 14 residues. The sample taken for sequencing was peripheral blood. The chain combines TRBV6-5 with TRBJ1-4, with 8 positions matching TRBD1. This clonotype originated in a man older than 75 with acute or convalescent COVID-19. CDR3 region: CASTRTGISEKLFF. CDR3 coding DNA: TGTGCCAGCACTCGGACAGGGATTAGTGAAAAACTGTTTTTT.